This T cell receptor (beta chain) emerged from a study of CD8 T cells in ankylosing spondylitis. Study-wide points: Ankylosing spondylitis blood seemed to carry a telltale TCR beta motif made of fewer than ten highly homologous variants.

TCRdb recomputed calls from the 5' RACE reads with MiXCR, one row per CDR3 protein. The repertoire holds fewer than 650,000 distinct CDR3 sequences, with roughly 12% as singletons. This clonotype was seen repeatedly, ten times or more. What it recognizes is unknown. The TCR originated in a male donor with ankylosing spondylitis. Sequencing was carried out using blood, either unsorted or a sorted T cell fraction (not recorded which).

As DNA, the CDR3 is TGTGCCAGCAGTTTGCAGGGATCCTACGAGCAGTACTTC. This translates into CASSLQGSYEQYF. The gene calls are TRBV12-3 or TRBV12-4 and TRBJ2-7; D is possibly TRBD1 (5 bases). The CDR3 is 13 residues long. V dropped 3 bases and J dropped 1 base, with 7 bases sitting between them.